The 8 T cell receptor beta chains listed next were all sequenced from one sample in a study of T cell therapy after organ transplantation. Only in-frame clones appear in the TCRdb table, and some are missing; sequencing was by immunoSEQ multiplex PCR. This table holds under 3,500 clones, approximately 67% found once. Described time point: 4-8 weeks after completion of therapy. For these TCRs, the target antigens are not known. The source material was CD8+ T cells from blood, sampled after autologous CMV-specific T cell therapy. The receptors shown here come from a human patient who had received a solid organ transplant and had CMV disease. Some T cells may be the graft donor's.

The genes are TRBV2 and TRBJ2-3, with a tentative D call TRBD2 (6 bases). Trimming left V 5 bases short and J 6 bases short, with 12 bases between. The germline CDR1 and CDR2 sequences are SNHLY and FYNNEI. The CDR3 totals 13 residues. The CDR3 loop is CASSLAWGDTQYF. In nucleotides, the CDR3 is TGTGCCAGCAGTCTAGCGTGGGGGGATACGCAGTATTTT.

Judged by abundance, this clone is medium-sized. Written as DNA, the CDR3 is TGCGCCAGCAGCCCGAAAGAGGACAGCTACGAGCAGTACTTC. This encodes CASSPKEDSYEQYF. V is TRBV4-3 and J is TRBJ2-7; TRBD1 might be the D (6 bases). The CDR3 has 14 residues. Germline CDR1 and CDR2: LGHNA and YSLEER. Trimming left V 4 bases short and J 3 bases short, with 13 bases between.

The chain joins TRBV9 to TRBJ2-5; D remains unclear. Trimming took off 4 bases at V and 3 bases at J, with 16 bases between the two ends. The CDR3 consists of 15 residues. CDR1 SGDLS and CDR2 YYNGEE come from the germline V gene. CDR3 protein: CASSSTPRPEETQYF. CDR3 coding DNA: TGTGCCAGCAGCTCTACCCCACGGCCTGAAGAGACCCAGTACTTC.

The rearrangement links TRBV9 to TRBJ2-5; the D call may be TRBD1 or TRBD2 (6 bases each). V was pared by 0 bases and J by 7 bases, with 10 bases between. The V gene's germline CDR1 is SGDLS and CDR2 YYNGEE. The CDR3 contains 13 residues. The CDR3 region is CASSVAEGGTQYF. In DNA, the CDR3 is TGTGCCAGCAGCGTAGCAGAGGGGGGGACCCAGTACTTC.

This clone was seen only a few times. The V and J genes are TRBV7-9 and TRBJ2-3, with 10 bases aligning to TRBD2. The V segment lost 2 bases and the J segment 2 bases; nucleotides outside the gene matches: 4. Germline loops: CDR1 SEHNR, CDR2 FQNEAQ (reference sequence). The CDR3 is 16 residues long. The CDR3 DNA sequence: TGTGCCAGCAGCTTATTTCTAGCGGGAGACACAGATACGCAGTATTTT. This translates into CASSLFLAGDTDTQYF.

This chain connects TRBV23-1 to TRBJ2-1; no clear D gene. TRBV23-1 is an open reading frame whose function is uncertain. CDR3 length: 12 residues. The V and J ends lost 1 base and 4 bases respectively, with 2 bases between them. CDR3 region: CASSQYYNEQFF. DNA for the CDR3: TGCGCCAGCAGTCAATATTACAATGAGCAGTTCTTC.

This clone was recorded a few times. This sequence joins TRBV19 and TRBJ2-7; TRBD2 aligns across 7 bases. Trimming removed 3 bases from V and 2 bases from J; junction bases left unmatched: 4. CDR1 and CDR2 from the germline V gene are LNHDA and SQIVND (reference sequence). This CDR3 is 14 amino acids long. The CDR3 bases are TGTGCCAGTAGTATTGAGCGGGGAACCTACGAGCAGTACTTC. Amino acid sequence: CASSIERGTYEQYF.

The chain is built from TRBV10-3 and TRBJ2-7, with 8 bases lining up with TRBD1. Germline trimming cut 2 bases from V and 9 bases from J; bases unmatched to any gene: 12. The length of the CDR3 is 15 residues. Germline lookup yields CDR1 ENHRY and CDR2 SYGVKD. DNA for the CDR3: TGTGCCATCAGTGAGCCTGGACAGGGTTCTGACGGGCAGTACTTC. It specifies CAISEPGQGSDGQYF.